What follows are 6 T cell receptor beta chains derived from one specimen sequenced in a study of B cell selection in AIRE deficiency. The repertoire was sequenced with immunoSEQ multiplex PCR; TCRdb's copy has only in-frame clones and lacks some. Of more than 4,500 clones listed, about 90% were seen once; the top ten hold 2.8%. The regulatory T cell sort gate was CD4+CD25hiCD127low/negative. The sequencing sample was made of Tregs sorted from PBMCs. These receptor sequences come from a human donor with AIRE deficiency.

The CDR3 reads CASSPQAGEKQFF. The CDR3 region has the DNA TGTGCCAGCTCACCACAGGCGGGAGAGAAGCAGTTCTTC. The chain recombines TRBV18 with TRBJ2-1; TRBD2 aligns across 7 bases. The CDR3 totals 13 residues. Trimming took 1 base from V and 11 from J; bases not matched to a gene: 5. Germline V gene lookup returns CDR1 KGHSH and CDR2 LQKENI.

The chain couples TRBV11-1 to TRBJ2-7; tentatively, D is TRBD2 (5 bases). V lost 5 bases and J lost 7, with 15 bases in between. Germline assignment: CDR1 SGHAT and CDR2 FQDESV (reference sequence). This CDR3 comprises 13 residues. The CDR3 sequence is CASSRTVVGEQYF. For the CDR3, the DNA is TGTGCCAGCAGCCGGACTGTTGTGGGGGAGCAGTACTTC. The full variable domain, rest sourced from reference TRBV11-1 and TRBJ2-7, is EAEVAQSPRYKITEKSQAVAFWCDPISGHATLYWYRQILGQGPELLVQFQDESVVDDSQLPKDRFSAERLKGVDSTLKIQPAELGDSAMYLCASSRTVVGEQYFGPGTRLTVT.

V and J are TRBV5-1 and TRBJ2-3, with TRBD2 matching 7 bases. CDR1 and CDR2 (germline): SGHRS, YFSETQ. The V segment lost 6 bases and the J segment 0 bases; nucleotides outside the gene matches: 4. The CDR3 consists of 14 residues. CDR3 nucleotides: TGCGCCAGCACGGAGCGGGGTAGCACAGATACGCAGTATTTT. Amino acid sequence: CASTERGSTDTQYF.

The chain carries TRBV7-3 and TRBJ1-1; tentative D call: TRBD1 (5 bases). Per germline, CDR1 SGHTA and CDR2 FQGTGA. The CDR3 contains 14 residues. Trimming cost V 2 bases and J 1 base, with 8 bases left between them. The CDR3 DNA follows: TGTGCCAGCAGCTTACTCGGGGGGAACACTGAAGCTTTCTTT. Its translation is CASSLLGGNTEAFF.

The rearrangement uses TRBV9 and TRBJ2-3; TRBD2 is a possible D gene (5 bases). The germline CDR1 and CDR2 sequences are SGDLS and YYNGEE. CDR3 length: 13 amino acids. V lost 3 bases and J 6 bases, leaving 11 bases between the germline ends. The CDR3 reads CASSEGVADTQYF. Written as DNA, the CDR3 is TGTGCCAGCAGCGAGGGAGTAGCGGATACGCAGTATTTT.

V usage is TRBV10-3 and J usage is TRBJ2-7; the match to TRBD1 covers 12 bases. With V trimmed by 8 bases and J by 6 bases, 2 bases remained unmatched. Germline V lookup: CDR1 ENHRY, CDR2 SYGVKD. This CDR3 is built from 12 residues. DNA for the CDR3: TGTGCCATCGGGACAGGGGGCGGCGAGCAGTACTTC. This gives the protein CAIGTGGGEQYF.